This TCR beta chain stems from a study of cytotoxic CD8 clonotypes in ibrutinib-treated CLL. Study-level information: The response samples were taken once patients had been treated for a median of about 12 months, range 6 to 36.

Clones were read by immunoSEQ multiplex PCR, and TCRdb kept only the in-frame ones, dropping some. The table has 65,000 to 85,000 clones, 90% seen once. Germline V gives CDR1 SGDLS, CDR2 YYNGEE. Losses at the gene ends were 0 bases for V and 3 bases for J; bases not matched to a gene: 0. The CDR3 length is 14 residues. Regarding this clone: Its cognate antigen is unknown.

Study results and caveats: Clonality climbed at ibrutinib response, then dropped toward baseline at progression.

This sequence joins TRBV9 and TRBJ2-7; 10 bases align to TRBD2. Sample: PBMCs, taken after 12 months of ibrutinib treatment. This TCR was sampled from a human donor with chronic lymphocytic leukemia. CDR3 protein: CASSVVAGGYEQYF. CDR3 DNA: TGTGCCAGCAGCGTAGTAGCGGGAGGCTACGAGCAGTACTTC.